The entry that follows covers one TCR beta chain sequence. Its antigen specificity is not known. Base-call qualities are not available, and no considerably larger clone is one nucleotide away. The data derive from a study of blood T cells in healthy people across ages (dated by TCRdb to the mid-2010s). Broadly, across the study: In model experiments, template switching captured roughly one uniquely barcoded TCR beta cDNA molecule for every two T cells. Age-related changes in TCR beta repertoire diversity were measured in the study by deep sequencing normalized with unique cDNA molecular identifiers. The donors were divided into four age groups: young (average around 15 years), middle-aged (over 35), aged (about 60) and long-lived (about 90). The study analyzed two additional independent replicas of 1 million unique cDNA reads from the same blood draw for two donors, one aged 18 to 30 and one aged 80 or older. General findings and caveats noted by the study authors: Estimates of total diversity from one million sequenced T cells were regarded as lower bounds and underestimates. Bulk unsorted PBMC profiling prevented conclusive comparison of naive and antigen-experienced compartments. Because donor CMV infection status was unknown, age-related changes in expanded clonotypes were potentially confounded. The long-lived group showed more naive CD4+ T cells, fewer expanded clones and increased TCR diversity than the aged group, suggesting age selection. As age increased, observed TCR beta diversity per million T cells dropped in a roughly linear way, and a significant reduction was already evident by age 40. The percentage of naive T cells measured by flow cytometry correlated strongly with observed TCR beta diversity.

To prepare the library, 5' RACE was applied. The listed sequencing device is Illumina HiSeq 2500. A second PCR of roughly 7 to 12 cycles was run with a J-beta primer mix and a sample-barcoded 5' primer. Each TCR beta cDNA molecule received a unique molecular identifier from a template-switch 5' adaptor carrying 12 random nucleotides. At least 2.5 million CDR3-containing paired-end reads were obtained from each sample. All of the RNA was converted into first-strand cDNA using the Mint cDNA synthesis kit, with a TRBC-specific oligonucleotide serving as the primer. Following uracil-DNA glycosylase treatment, all cDNA underwent a first 18-cycle PCR with the universal primers M1SS and BC2_uni_R. Regarding the original processing steps: Each sample was normalized by randomly selecting 1 million high-quality reads, each carrying a distinct molecular identifier. Reads sharing molecular identifiers were discarded rather than binned into consensus sequences. CDR3 identification, clonotype clustering and error correction used MiTCR with a Q25 quality threshold and the strictest error-elimination algorithm. Lower-bound total TCR beta diversity was estimated with a nonparametric unseen species model using Euler transformation. TCRdb itself trimmed the public reads at Q25 with fastp, ran MiXCR and retained productive beta chains. Rows matching on CDR3 protein sequence are summarized as one entry with the most common DNA and genes. The authors' filters were not applied to this entry. Present in this sample are more than 600,000 distinct CDR3 sequences, more than 20% of which were seen just once. More than 8% of the sample rests with the top ten.

The 40 or so donors, aged about 6 to 100 years, were systemically healthy Caucasian individuals from Russia. Each donor gave around 9.8 milliliters of peripheral blood, collected into EDTA-treated Vacutainer tubes. Ficoll-Paque density-gradient centrifugation was used to isolate PBMCs, with at least 6.5 million per sample. Total RNA, at least 5 micrograms per sample, was extracted from PBMCs with Trizol reagent. For every donor, an aliquot of PBMCs went through flow cytometry to measure the percentages of naive CD45RAhigh/CD27high T cells. CDR1 is given as SGHTA and CDR2 as FQGNSA, both from the germline V gene. The CDR3 spans 16 residues, from the cysteine through the phenylalanine. Here the CDR3 DNA is all that survives: 48 bases in frame from base 1. A further study also used this sample, focusing on T cells of mothers and their children. Reported in the second study: Donors were nine systemically healthy Caucasian individuals: three mothers and their six children. cDNA synthesis consumed the entire amount of extracted RNA, loaded at around 1.4 ug RNA in each 15 ul reaction. In the second PCR, sample barcodes and 2-4 random nucleotides were introduced via the M1S primer. Each mother yielded over 9 million TCR beta CDR3 reads and each child roughly 2.9 million reads. Thymic selection shapes the output of TCR recombination in a similar way in related and unrelated pairs, and inherited differences have a minor effect. Normalized repertoire overlap in related mother-child pairs was always slightly higher than in unrelated mother-child pairs, but the difference was never significant. No persistent microchimeric T cell clones were found, with a detection sensitivity of roughly 99 clones per million clonotypes. In the study, deep NGS was used to compare the TCR beta repertoires of mothers and children, and features distinguishing related mother-child pairs from unrelated individuals were sought. Mothers averaged roughly 40 +/- 4 years of age and children averaged approximately 12 +/- 4 years. After adapters were ligated using NEBNext reagents, the libraries underwent 100+100 nt paired-end sequencing on an Illumina HiSeq 2000. To avoid cross-contamination, the mother libraries and the child libraries were prepared a month apart and sequenced in separate runs. For each donor, between about 500,000 and 2,100,000 distinct TCR beta clonotypes were identified. Naive TCR beta clonotypes were estimated from low-frequency clonotypes matched to each donor's FACS-determined naive share, without sorting.

Recombination linked TRBV7-2 to TRBJ2-5; the D segment could be TRBD1, given 6 matching bases. Matching the DNA end better, TRBJ2-7 makes the J call doubtful. Material for sequencing was blood. The clonotype comes from a boy between 10 and 17 years old in good health. In nucleotides, the sequence is TGTGCCAGCAGCTTAGGGACCGGGACACGGATATACGAGCAGTACTTC. Its protein product is CASSLGTGTRIYEQYF.